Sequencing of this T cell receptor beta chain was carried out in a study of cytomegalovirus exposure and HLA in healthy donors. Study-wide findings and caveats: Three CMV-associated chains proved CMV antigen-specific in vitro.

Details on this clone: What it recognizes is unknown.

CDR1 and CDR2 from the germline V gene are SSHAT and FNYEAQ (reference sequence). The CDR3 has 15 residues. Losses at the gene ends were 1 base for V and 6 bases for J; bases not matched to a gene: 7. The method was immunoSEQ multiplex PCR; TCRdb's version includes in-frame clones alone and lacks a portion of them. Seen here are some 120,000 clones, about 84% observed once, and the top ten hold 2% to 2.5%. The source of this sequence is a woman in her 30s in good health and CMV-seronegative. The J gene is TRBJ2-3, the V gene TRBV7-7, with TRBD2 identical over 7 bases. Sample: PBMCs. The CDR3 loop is CASSLGGGKGDTQYF. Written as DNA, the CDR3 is TGTGCCAGCAGCTTAGGGGGAGGGAAGGGTGATACGCAGTATTTT.